The subject of this entry is one TCR beta chain. V was clipped by 4 bases and J by 2 bases, with 15 bases between them. CDR3 length: 16 amino acids. CDR1 is KGHSH and CDR2 is LQKENI in the germline V gene. The source of the sample is a study of shared clonotypes between healthy human individuals. Profiling relied on immunoSEQ multiplex PCR, and the TCRdb table lists in-frame clones only, not all of them. Of 2 million to 3 million clones listed, 93% are singletons. The chain employs TRBV18 and TRBJ2-1; possibly TRBD2 for D (5 bases). The sequenced sample was naive CD4+ T cells from PBMCs. Subset in this sample: CD45RA+ positively selected. The receptor's source is a young man in good health. Some clones in this sample may be carry-over from other donors' samples. CDR3 residues: CASSRTSGGAYNEQFF. In DNA, the CDR3 is TGTGCCAGCTCACGAACCAGCGGTGGAGCCTACAATGAGCAGTTCTTC.